The 6 T cell receptor beta chains reported below all come from one sample, sequenced in a study of OX40 agonist ivuxolimab in advanced cancers. TCRdb's copy holds only in-frame clones and misses some; the assay was immunoSEQ multiplex PCR. Found here are fewer than 110,000 clones, approximately 90% of them singletons; the top ten hold roughly 1.2%. The material sequenced was CD4+ or CD8+ T cells sorted from blood, taken in a trial of the OX40 agonist ivuxolimab. The receptors were sampled from an adult with an advanced solid tumor such as melanoma, head and neck, liver or kidney cancer.

V is TRBV6-4 and J is TRBJ2-3; 11 bases match TRBD2. CDR3 length: 18 amino acids. CDR1 is MRHNA, CDR2 SNTAGT, per germline. V lost 0 bases, J lost 3 bases, and 8 bases stayed unmatched. For the CDR3, the DNA is TGTGCCAGCAGTGACTCGTGGGGCACTAGCGGGAGAACAGATACGCAGTATTTT. It yields the protein CASSDSWGTSGRTDTQYF.

The chain combines TRBV11-2 with TRBJ2-5, with D hard to call. The CDR3 sequence is 14 residues long. V lost 3 bases and J lost 4, with 12 bases in between. CDR1 and CDR2 from the germline V gene are SGHAT and FQNNGV. In nucleotides, the CDR3 is TGTGCCAGCAGCTTTCCTCAGACGGCAGAGACCCAGTACTTC. It translates to CASSFPQTAETQYF.

The chain couples TRBV9 to TRBJ2-3, with 9 bases fitting TRBD2. Germline V lookup: CDR1 SGDLS, CDR2 YYNGEE. V trimming: 3 bases; J trimming: 4 bases; junction bases outside the gene matches: 9. CDR3 length equals 16 residues. The CDR3 sequence: CASSGGLAKFADTQYF. The CDR3 DNA sequence: TGTGCCAGCAGCGGGGGACTAGCCAAGTTCGCAGATACGCAGTATTTT.

The chain has TRBV28 and TRBJ1-1; D is perhaps TRBD1 (6 bases). The CDR3 is 14 amino acids. Germline CDR1 reads MDHEN; CDR2 reads SYDVKM. V was pared by 7 bases and J by 4 bases, with 16 bases between. DNA for the CDR3: TGTGCCAGCACCCGGTTTATAGGGGGCACTGAAGCTTTCTTT. Residues: CASTRFIGGTEAFF.

The chain joins TRBV28 to TRBJ1-1; possible D gene TRBD1, 6 bases. With 4 bases removed from V and 4 bases from J, the gap between germline ends came to 13 bases. CDR1 is MDHEN, CDR2 SYDVKM, per germline. The CDR3 runs 14 residues. CDR3 nucleotides: TGTGCCAGCAGTTATGGGGGGCGGACCACTGAAGCTTTCTTT. Protein sequence: CASSYGGRTTEAFF.

This clone was picked up one time. The V and J genes are TRBV28 and TRBJ1-5; D gene uncertain. Trimming left V 6 bases short and J 3 bases short, with 15 bases between. The CDR3 runs 15 residues. The germline V gene encodes CDR1 MDHEN and CDR2 SYDVKM. The CDR3: CASSREGSDNQPQHF. Here the CDR3 DNA reads TGTGCCAGCAGCCGCGAGGGCTCTGACAATCAGCCCCAGCATTTT.